Given below is one TCR beta chain in context. Its specificity is not known. The entry originates in a study of CD8 T cells in Susac syndrome. Reverse transcription of about 0.45 to 1 ug RNA was carried out with random hexamers. Amplification of the TCR beta CDR3 was carried out by immunoSEQ multiplex PCR, which spanned a total of 54 Vbeta and 13 Jbeta segments. TCRdb independently ran MiXCR on the immunoSEQ multiplex PCR reads; one entry per CDR3 protein. The repertoire holds 130,000 to 150,000 distinct CDR3 sequences, with roughly 94% as singletons. TCR beta was sequenced from blood CD8+ and CD4+ T cells. Bulk CD8+ and CD4+ cells came from magnetic negative isolation; CD8+ TEMRA by FACS. Study findings and constraints: The number of individuals included in the study's TCR sequencing and HLA analysis was acknowledged as relatively small.

What was sequenced was CD8+ T cells from PBMCs. The sequence was obtained from a human donor in good health.

DNA of the CDR3: TGTGCCAGTAGTGCATACAGGGAGGGCGAGCAGTACTTC. As protein: CASSAYREGEQYF. The chain couples TRBV19 to TRBJ2-7, with D possibly being TRBD2 (7 bases). This CDR3 has 13 residues. Looked up from germline, CDR1 is LNHDA and CDR2 is SQIVND (reference sequence). Deletions cut 5 bases from V and 6 bases from J, with 14 bases between.